These 22 T cell receptor beta chains were sequenced from one sample in a study of spatial heterogeneity in lung cancer. As to time point: sample taken at primary tumor resection. The sequenced material consisted of unsorted whole RNA from tumor, nontumor lung or frozen PBMC. TCRdb fed the 5' RACE reads into MiXCR, producing one record per CDR3 protein. The sample has 28,000 or so distinct CDR3 sequences, about 13% seen once. Material: PBMCs, obtained at surgery. Every receptor here comes from a female donor with early-stage non-small cell lung cancer.

As concerns this clonotype: This could be a read error, since a much larger clone is one nucleotide away. The rearrangement links TRBV12-3 or TRBV12-4 to TRBJ2-2; TRBD2 matches 7 bases. V shed 6 bases and J 0 bases; nucleotides not matched to a gene: 10. The CDR3 has 17 residues. The DNA of the CDR3 is TGTGCCAGCAGCCTGCCCCCAAGCGGGACGAACACCGGGGAGCTGTTTTTT. The encoded protein is CASSLPPSGTNTGELFF.

The chain couples TRBV19 to TRBJ2-3, with D tentatively TRBD1 (6 bases). Germline-derived CDR1 and CDR2 are LNHDA and SQIVND (reference sequence). V was cut by 8 bases and J by 2 bases, with 8 bases left in between. The CDR3 consists of 12 residues. Here the CDR3 reads CASGQFTDTQYF. The DNA of the CDR3 is TGTGCCAGTGGACAGTTCACAGATACGCAGTATTTT.

This clonotype was found many times. V usage is TRBV6-5 and J usage is TRBJ2-1; 11 bases fit TRBD1. V gave up 0 bases and J gave up 8 bases; unmatched junction bases: 0. The CDR3 is made up of 14 amino acids. CDR1 is MNHEY, CDR2 SVGAGI, per germline. For the CDR3, the DNA is TGTGCCAGCAGTTACTCGGGACAGGGGGATGAGCAGTTCTTC. As protein: CASSYSGQGDEQFF.

This clonotype was found a few times. This chain connects TRBV10-2 to TRBJ2-1, with D perhaps given as TRBD1 or TRBD2 (6 bases each). Germline V CDR1 and CDR2: WSHSY, SAAADI. Trimming pared 8 bases from V and 2 bases from J, leaving 19 bases between. The CDR3 length is 16 residues. In DNA form, the CDR3 reads TGCGCCAGCTCCTACCCCACGGGGGCCACCTACAATGAGCAGTTCTTC. Translating it yields CASSYPTGATYNEQFF.

This clonotype was detected many times. The chain recombines TRBV7-6 with TRBJ2-3; 14 nucleotides agree with TRBD2. The V gene's germline CDR1 is SGHVS and CDR2 FNYEAQ. There are 19 residues in the CDR3. Unmatched junction bases numbered 15, after V lost 5 bases and J lost 5 bases. CDR3 sequence reads: CASSRPPGLAGDGGDTQYF. In DNA form, the CDR3 reads TGTGCCAGCAGCCGACCACCGGGACTAGCGGGGGATGGAGGAGATACGCAGTATTTT.

V gene TRBV14 combines with J gene TRBJ2-2; D perhaps matches TRBD2 (5 bases). Germline CDR1 reads SGHDN; CDR2 reads FVKESK. V lost 8 bases and J lost 6, with 10 bases in between. This CDR3 contains 12 residues. Here the CDR3 DNA reads TGTGCCAGCGGACTTGCGGCCGGGGAGCTGTTTTTT. This encodes CASGLAAGELFF.

There are many counts of this clonotype. The rearrangement uses TRBV12-3 or TRBV12-4 and TRBJ2-5; 9 nucleotides match TRBD2. CDR3 size: 14 residues. Trimming cost V 6 bases and J 0 bases; bases outside gene matches: 2. CDR3 protein: CASSRTSDQETQYF. The CDR3 region has the DNA TGTGCCAGCAGCCGGACTAGCGACCAAGAGACCCAGTACTTC.

The chain couples TRBV7-2 to TRBJ1-6; a weak D match, TRBD1 (5 bases). Trimming took 7 bases from V and 8 from J, leaving 24 bases between them. Germline V lookup: CDR1 SGHTA, CDR2 FQGNSA. The CDR3 totals 17 residues. The CDR3 protein is CASNTPRGVGEDSPLHF. CDR3 bases: TGTGCCAGCAACACCCCGAGAGGGGTGGGGGAGGATTCACCCCTCCACTTT.

This clonotype was picked up many times. The chain employs TRBV20-1 and TRBJ2-3; D is possibly TRBD1 or TRBD2 (6 bases each). This CDR3 has 15 amino acids. The germline V gene encodes CDR1 DFQATT and CDR2 SNEGSKA (reference sequence). The germline V and J ends were trimmed by 6 bases and 4 bases, with 20 bases remaining between them. The CDR3 is CSAPPGRGGSDTQYF. In DNA, the CDR3 is TGCAGTGCCCCGCCCGGCAGGGGAGGATCAGATACGCAGTATTTT.

This clonotype has a count of ten or more. The chain has TRBV27 and TRBJ2-1, with D perhaps TRBD2 (6 bases). V was pared by 3 bases and J by 9 bases, with 12 bases between. The CDR3 is 13 amino acids. Germline V gene lookup returns CDR1 MNHEY and CDR2 SMNVEV (reference sequence). CDR3 amino acids: CASSFRENIEQFF. In nucleotides, the CDR3 is TGTGCCAGCAGTTTTCGGGAGAATATTGAGCAGTTCTTC.

This clonotype was seen repeatedly, ten times or more. V is TRBV7-9 and J is TRBJ2-1, with 11 bases that match TRBD2. CDR1 SEHNR and CDR2 FQNEAQ come from the germline V gene (reference sequence). This CDR3 spans 14 amino acids. V dropped 5 bases and J dropped 8; count of bases not matched to a gene: 5. CDR3 DNA: TGTGCCAGCAGCGGTGGGGGACTAGCGGATGAGCAGTTCTTC. It codes for CASSGGGLADEQFF.

This clonotype was counted ten times or more. This rearrangement joins TRBV5-5 to TRBJ2-1, with D perhaps matching TRBD1 (5 bases). Germline CDR1 is SGHKS and CDR2 is YYEKEE (reference sequence). This CDR3 is built from 15 residues. V was trimmed by 3 bases and J by 8 bases, leaving 18 bases between them. The CDR3 region has the DNA TGTGCCAGCAGCTCGGATGCTGGCAGGGTCGATGAGCAGTTCTTC. Translated, it gives CASSSDAGRVDEQFF. Filled out from reference TRBV5-5 and TRBJ2-1, the complete variable domain reads DAGVTQSPTHLIKTRGQQVTLRCSPISGHKSVSWYQQVLGQGPQFIFQYYEKEERGRGNFPDRFSARQFPNYSSELNVNALLLGDSALYLCASSSDAGRVDEQFFGPGTRLTVL.

The J gene is TRBJ1-5, the V gene TRBV4-2; possibly TRBD1 for D (5 bases). The CDR3 is made up of 15 amino acids. In germline, CDR1 is LGHNA, CDR2 YNFKEQ. Deletions cut 0 bases from V and 4 bases from J, with 10 bases between. CDR3 in amino acids: CASSQDVRGNQPQHF. The CDR3 coding sequence is TGTGCCAGCAGCCAAGATGTAAGGGGAAATCAGCCCCAGCATTTT.

A note on this clonotype: A much larger clonotype is one base distant, so this may be a read error. The chain recombines TRBV28 with TRBJ2-7; 10 bases fit TRBD2. The V gene end was trimmed by 6 bases and the J gene end by 3 bases; junction bases not matched to a gene: 5. Germline CDR1 reads MDHEN; CDR2 reads SYDVKM. The CDR3 runs 14 residues. The CDR3 reads CASSVAGGYYEQYV. CDR3 DNA sequence: TGTGCCAGCAGCGTAGCGGGGGGATACTACGAGCAGTACGTC.

V and J are TRBV19 and TRBJ1-6, with D uncertain. V was clipped by 3 bases and J by 7 bases, with 7 bases between them. The CDR3 runs to 13 residues. From germline, CDR1 is LNHDA and CDR2 SQIVND (reference sequence). The CDR3, as DNA: TGTGCCAGTAGTATCCTGGGAAATTCACCCCTCCACTTT. Protein sequence: CASSILGNSPLHF.

This clonotype was counted many times. The rearrangement links TRBV5-5 to TRBJ2-5; 7 bases are shared with TRBD1. This CDR3 spans 15 amino acids. Germline V gene data show CDR1 as SGHKS and CDR2 as YYEKEE (reference sequence). V trimming: 5 bases; J trimming: 0 bases; junction bases outside the gene matches: 7. CDR3 nucleotides: TGTGCCAGCAGTCCCCGGACAGGAAACCAAGAGACCCAGTACTTC. Its protein product is CASSPRTGNQETQYF. The full variable domain, with the rest looked up from reference TRBV5-5 and TRBJ2-5, is DAGVTQSPTHLIKTRGQQVTLRCSPISGHKSVSWYQQVLGQGPQFIFQYYEKEERGRGNFPDRFSARQFPNYSSELNVNALLLGDSALYLCASSPRTGNQETQYFGPGTRLLVL.

Ten or more counts support this clonotype. The J gene is TRBJ2-1, the V gene TRBV19; TRBD2 matches at 7 bases. Germline CDR1 is LNHDA and CDR2 is SQIVND (reference sequence). The V gene end was trimmed by 5 bases and the J gene end by 3 bases; junction bases not matched to a gene: 7. CDR3 size: 15 residues. The CDR3, as DNA: TGTGCCAGTAGTCCTGGACTAGGCGGCTACAATGAGCAGTTCTTC. Translating it yields CASSPGLGGYNEQFF.

This clonotype was found many times. V and J are TRBV20-1 and TRBJ2-2; maybe TRBD2 (5 bases). V lost 1 base, J lost 2 bases, and 8 bases lay in between. This CDR3 comprises 14 residues. Per the germline V gene, CDR1 is DFQATT and CDR2 is SNEGSKA (reference sequence). CDR3: CSARGLTNTGELFF. CDR3 coding DNA: TGCAGTGCTAGAGGACTAACCAACACCGGGGAGCTGTTTTTT.

This clonotype was found many times. J is TRBJ2-3 and V is TRBV7-6, with D possibly TRBD2 on 6 matching bases. This CDR3 comprises 16 residues. Germline lookup yields CDR1 SGHVS and CDR2 FNYEAQ. V was trimmed by 5 bases and J by 0 bases, leaving 15 bases between them. Written as DNA, the CDR3 is TGTGCCAGCAGCCCCTTCGGTGGGACTAGCACAGATACGCAGTATTTT. Protein sequence: CASSPFGGTSTDTQYF.

This clonotype was picked up many times. The chain has TRBV6-4 and TRBJ1-1; D is uncertain. V was cut by 0 bases and J by 4 bases, with 12 bases left in between. Germline CDR1 and CDR2: MRHNA and SNTAGT. This CDR3 has 15 amino acids. The CDR3 DNA is TGTGCCAGCAGTGACTCTTCTCGGGGTTTCACTGAAGCTTTCTTT. This gives the protein CASSDSSRGFTEAFF.

The chain is built from TRBV5-1 and TRBJ1-1; D might be TRBD1 (6 bases). The germline V and J ends were trimmed by 2 bases and 1 base, with 12 bases remaining between them. Germline V CDR1 and CDR2: SGHRS, YFSETQ. The CDR3 is made up of 15 amino acids. CDR3 protein: CASSLQGGSNTEAFF. CDR3 in DNA: TGCGCCAGCAGCTTACAGGGAGGTTCGAACACTGAAGCTTTCTTT.

This clonotype was detected only a few times. The chain combines TRBV7-6 with TRBJ2-7; perhaps D is TRBD1 or TRBD2 (5 bases each). Trimming took 1 base from V and 3 from J, leaving 19 bases between them. The CDR3 has 17 amino acids. The germline V gene has CDR1 SGHVS and CDR2 FNYEAQ. CDR3 sequence (DNA): TGTGCCAGCAGCTTAGGGGACGGTTCCGGCTACTACTACGAGCAGTACTTC. This sequence encodes CASSLGDGSGYYYEQYF. Full variable domain (remainder filled in from reference TRBV7-6 and TRBJ2-7): GAGVSQSPRYKVTKRGQDVALRCDPISGHVSLYWYRQALGQGPEFLTYFNYEAQQDKSGLPNDRFSAERPEGSISTLTIQRTEQRDSAMYRCASSLGDGSGYYYEQYFGPGTRLTVT.